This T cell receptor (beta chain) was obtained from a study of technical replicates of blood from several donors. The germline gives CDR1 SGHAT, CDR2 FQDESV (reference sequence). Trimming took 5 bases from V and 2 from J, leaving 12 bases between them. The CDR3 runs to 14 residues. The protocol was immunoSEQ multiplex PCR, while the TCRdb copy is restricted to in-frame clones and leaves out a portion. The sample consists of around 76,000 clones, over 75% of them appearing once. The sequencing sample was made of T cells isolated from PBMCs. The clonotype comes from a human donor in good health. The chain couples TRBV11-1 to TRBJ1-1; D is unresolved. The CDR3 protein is CASSPERGNTEAFF. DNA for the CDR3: TGTGCCAGCAGCCCGGAACGGGGTAACACTGAAGCTTTCTTT.